A single sample is the source of the 16 T cell receptor beta chains below, sequenced in a study of technical replicates of blood from a handful of donors. Clones were read by immunoSEQ multiplex PCR, and TCRdb kept only the in-frame ones, dropping some. In the table there are 80,000 to 95,000 clones, 90% to 95% of which are singletons. The sample comprised T cells isolated from PBMCs. All receptors derive from a human donor in good health.

The chain uses TRBV7-9 and TRBJ2-4; the D gene is possibly TRBD2 (6 bases). The V gene's germline CDR1 is SEHNR and CDR2 FQNEAQ (reference sequence). The CDR3 length is 15 residues. V shed 4 bases and J shed 0 bases, with 10 bases lying between them. This CDR3 is CASSSTGVAKNIQYF. The CDR3 coding sequence is TGTGCCAGCAGCTCGACGGGAGTAGCCAAAAACATTCAGTACTTC.

This sequence joins TRBV19 and TRBJ1-1; D remains ambiguous. Trimming stripped 1 base from V and 5 bases from J, with 11 bases between. Germline loops: CDR1 LNHDA, CDR2 SQIVND (reference sequence). The CDR3 is 14 amino acids. Here the CDR3 reads CASSIVGEYTEAFF. DNA of the CDR3: TGTGCCAGTAGTATAGTCGGGGAGTATACTGAAGCTTTCTTT.

The chain recombines TRBV19 with TRBJ1-3; unclear D gene. Germline-derived CDR1 and CDR2 are LNHDA and SQIVND (reference sequence). This CDR3 comprises 15 residues. V lost 2 bases, J lost 0 bases, and 8 bases lay in between. CDR3 in amino acids: CASSISGSSGNTIYF. In nucleotides, the CDR3 is TGTGCCAGTAGTATAAGCGGCAGCTCTGGAAACACCATATATTTT.

The chain joins TRBV7-3 to TRBJ2-1; TRBD2 agrees at 9 bases. This CDR3 has 15 residues. Looked up from germline, CDR1 is SGHTA and CDR2 is FQGTGA. V lost 2 bases, J lost 4 bases, and 3 bases stayed unmatched. CDR3 region: CASSLAGGAYNEQFF. The CDR3, as DNA: TGTGCCAGCAGCTTAGCGGGGGGGGCTTACAATGAGCAGTTCTTC.

This clone has more than one count but fewer than ten. The DNA of the CDR3 is TGCGCCAGCAGCCAAGGGACCATAGGGGTGGGCAATCAGCCCCAGCATTTT. Translating it yields CASSQGTIGVGNQPQHF. The V call is TRBV4-1, the J call TRBJ1-5, with D possibly being TRBD1 (5 bases). The CDR3 has 17 residues. Trimming removed 1 base from V and 2 bases from J, with 15 bases in between. From germline, CDR1 is MGHRA and CDR2 YSYEKL.

The V gene is TRBV6-5, the J gene TRBJ2-1; the match to TRBD1 covers 10 bases. V shed 1 base, J shed 9 bases, and the junction held 9 bases outside the gene matches. This CDR3 has 16 amino acids. Germline-derived CDR1 and CDR2 are MNHEY and SVGAGI. The CDR3 DNA reads as TGTGCCAGCAGTTACTACGGGACAGGGGCCATGGGTGAGCAGTTCTTC. This translates into CASSYYGTGAMGEQFF.

The V gene is TRBV11-1, the J gene TRBJ1-1, with 10 bases matching TRBD1. Trimming took 2 bases from V and 11 from J; bases not matched to a gene: 8. Germline CDR1 SGHAT, CDR2 FQDESV (reference sequence). This CDR3 region has 14 residues. CDR3 in DNA: TGTGCCAGCAGCTTAAATGGACAGGGGGTAATGGCTTTCTTT. Its translation: CASSLNGQGVMAFF.

V is TRBV7-3 and J is TRBJ2-5, with 7 bases identical to TRBD2. With 5 bases clipped from V and 5 bases from J, the junction kept 5 bases outside the gene matches. The CDR3 covers 13 residues. Germline-derived CDR1 and CDR2 are SGHTA and FQGTGA. CDR3 loop: CASSARGVETQYF. Written as DNA, the CDR3 is TGTGCCAGCAGCGCCCGGGGGGTGGAGACCCAGTACTTC.

The V gene is TRBV4-1, the J gene TRBJ2-1; D is uncertain. V shed 2 bases and J shed 4 bases, with 3 bases lying between them. CDR1 is MGHRA and CDR2 is YSYEKL in the germline V gene. CDR3 length equals 12 residues. The DNA for the CDR3 is TGCGCCAGCAGCCAACTATACAATGAGCAGTTCTTC. Protein product: CASSQLYNEQFF.

This chain uses TRBV7-6 with TRBJ1-2; TRBD1 aligns across 7 bases. Germline V CDR1 and CDR2: SGHVS, FNYEAQ. The CDR3 totals 16 residues. J lost 7 bases, V lost 3 bases, and 14 bases had no gene match. CDR3 sequence: CASSFDPLTGPIGYTF. The CDR3 nucleotides read TGTGCCAGCAGCTTCGACCCCTTGACAGGGCCCATTGGCTACACCTTC.

The chain recombines TRBV19 with TRBJ1-2, with D uncertain. V lost 10 bases, J lost 7 bases, and 16 bases lay in between. The CDR3 runs 12 residues. CDR1 and CDR2 from the germline V gene are LNHDA and SQIVND (reference sequence). DNA of the CDR3: TGTGCCACCGAGGACTTCGGAGGTGGCTACACCTTC. Residues: CATEDFGGGYTF. The variable domain in full, with the rest retrieved from reference TRBV19 and TRBJ1-2, is DGGITQSPKYLFRKEGQNVTLSCEQNLNHDAMYWYRQDPGQGLRLIYYSQIVNDFQKGDIAEGYSVSREKKESFPLTVTSAQKNPTAFYLCATEDFGGGYTFGSGTRLTVV.

V and J are TRBV5-6 and TRBJ2-5; D perhaps matches TRBD2 (7 bases). The germline V gene has CDR1 SGHDT and CDR2 YYEEEE. The CDR3 contains 13 residues. V was clipped by 4 bases and J by 5 bases, with 12 bases between them. The CDR3 DNA reads as TGTGCCAGCAGCGGGGGGGCTTGGGAGACCCAGTACTTC. Its translation: CASSGGAWETQYF.

The gene calls are TRBV9 and TRBJ2-3; a weak D match, TRBD1 (5 bases). The CDR3 totals 12 residues. Trimming took 5 bases from V and 3 from J, leaving 7 bases between them. Germline V gene data show CDR1 as SGDLS and CDR2 as YYNGEE. This CDR3 reads CASSRQTDTQYF. The CDR3, as DNA: TGTGCCAGCAGTCGACAGACAGATACGCAGTATTTT.

This sequence joins TRBV5-1 and TRBJ2-1; 7 bases agree with TRBD2. The junction had 13 bases not matched to a gene; V was cut back by 4 bases and J by 9 bases. The CDR3 contains 15 residues. CDR1 SGHRS and CDR2 YFSETQ come from the germline V gene. DNA for the CDR3: TGCGCCAGCAGCCCTGGTAGCGGGCGACGTCCTGAGCAGTTCTTC. The encoded protein is CASSPGSGRRPEQFF.

The rearrangement joins TRBV11-2 to TRBJ2-3, with 8 nucleotides matching TRBD2. Losses at the gene ends were 4 bases for V and 4 bases for J; bases not matched to a gene: 7. The CDR3 consists of 15 residues. Per the germline V gene, CDR1 is SGHAT and CDR2 is FQNNGV. The CDR3 protein is CASSSGGGGSDTQYF. The CDR3 DNA follows: TGTGCCAGCAGCTCCGGGGGGGGCGGTTCAGATACGCAGTATTTT. Supplemented by reference TRBV11-2 and TRBJ2-3, the full variable domain reads EAGVAQSPRYKIIEKRQSVAFWCNPISGHATLYWYQQILGQGPKLLIQFQNNGVVDDSQLPKDRFSAERLKGVDSTLKIQPAKLEDSAVYLCASSSGGGGSDTQYFGPGTRLTVL.

The chain has TRBV7-8 and TRBJ2-2; tentative D call: TRBD1 (6 bases). Per germline, CDR1 SGHVS and CDR2 FQNEAQ. With 5 bases removed from V and 3 bases from J, the gap between germline ends came to 16 bases. CDR3 length: 16 residues. CDR3 residues: CASSKINRAHTGELFF. The DNA for the CDR3 is TGTGCCAGCAGCAAAATCAACAGGGCGCACACCGGGGAGCTGTTTTTT.